The next 6 T cell receptor beta chains were all read from a single sample in a study of control samples from healthy donors and cancer patients. Using immunoSEQ multiplex PCR, the repertoire was profiled, and TCRdb retains in-frame clones only, with some absent. The sample holds 120,000 to 150,000 clones, roughly 90% seen once. Sequencing input: blood. Receptor source: a man younger than 45 in good health.

This clone came up once. The genes are TRBV5-8 and TRBJ1-5; weak D call: TRBD1 (6 bases). CDR1 and CDR2 from the germline V gene are SGHTS and YDEGEE. V gave up 3 bases and J gave up 5 bases, with 21 bases separating them. This CDR3 is built from 17 residues. In nucleotides, the CDR3 is TGTGCCAGCAGCTCGCGGATAGGACCCGGGGGGCATCAGCCCCAGCATTTT. Encoded protein: CASSSRIGPGGHQPQHF.

The chain has TRBV6-6 and TRBJ1-4; TRBD1 might be the D (5 bases). Deletions cut 3 bases from V and 4 bases from J, with 9 bases between. Germline-derived CDR1 and CDR2 are MNHNY and SVGAGI (reference sequence). The CDR3 is made up of 14 amino acids. The DNA for the CDR3 is TGTGCCAGCAGTTATCCAGGGTTTAATGAAAAACTGTTTTTT. This gives the protein CASSYPGFNEKLFF.

The chain joins TRBV28 to TRBJ2-5; D might be TRBD2 (6 bases). The CDR3 has 15 amino acids. V lost 2 bases to trimming and J lost 3 bases, with 13 bases between them. The V gene's germline CDR1 is MDHEN and CDR2 SYDVKM. CDR3 region: CASSLAGNQKETQYF. CDR3 nucleotide sequence: TGTGCCAGCAGTTTAGCGGGGAACCAAAAAGAGACCCAGTACTTC.

The J gene is TRBJ1-2, the V gene TRBV19; D unresolved. This CDR3 has 11 residues. Germline V gene lookup returns CDR1 LNHDA and CDR2 SQIVND (reference sequence). Trimming removed 3 bases from V and 7 bases from J, with 6 bases in between. CDR3 coding DNA: TGTGCCAGTAGTATCGGGCTTGGCTACACCTTC. Encoded protein: CASSIGLGYTF.

The chain has TRBV6-5 and TRBJ1-5; no firm D call. From germline, CDR1 is MNHEY and CDR2 SVGAGI. V was shortened by 6 bases and J by 9 bases, with 15 bases between the two germline ends. CDR3 length equals 13 residues. The CDR3 DNA is TGTGCCAGCAGCCGAAACAGTATATGGCCCCAGCATTTT. Its translation: CASSRNSIWPQHF.

This clone came up a few times. The chain couples TRBV30 to TRBJ2-7, with unresolved D. Trimming cost V 2 bases and J 0 bases, with 14 bases left between them. In germline, CDR1 is GTSNPN, CDR2 SVGIG (reference sequence). The length of the CDR3 is 15 residues. Here the CDR3 reads CAWSPRIGDSYEQYF. The CDR3, as DNA: TGTGCCTGGAGTCCCAGGATTGGGGACTCCTACGAGCAGTACTTC.